These T cell receptor beta chains were read from a single sample in a study of CD8 T cells in Susac syndrome. TCRdb passed the immunoSEQ multiplex PCR reads through MiXCR, listing each CDR3 protein once. The sample lists some 180,000 distinct CDR3 sequences; about 95% were seen once. Sequences were obtained from CD4+ T cells from PBMCs. The receptors were gathered from a human donor in good health. The CDR3 runs from the conserved cysteine through the conserved F or W. D genes are given only for firm matches. Only some rows state a clone size, as once, few, many or a class for expanded clones.

CDR3aa	CDR3nt	v_gene	j_gene	abundance	d_gene
CSGGDTEAFF	TGCAGCGGAGGGGACACTGAAGCTTTCTTT	TRBV29-1	TRBJ1-1	NA	NA
CSAPWGTDTQYF	TGCAGTGCCCCCTGGGGCACAGATACGCAGTATTTT	TRBV20-1	TRBJ2-3	NA	NA
CASTPRAGSSYNEQFF	TGTGCCAGCACCCCCCGGGCGGGGTCATCCTACAATGAGCAGTTCTTC	TRBV6-1	TRBJ2-1	once	NA
CASRAPGSDTQYF	TGTGCCAGCAGGGCCCCGGGTTCCGATACGCAGTATTTT	TRBV6-2/TRBV6-3	TRBJ2-3	NA	NA
CSAQSGLAGDTQYF	TGCAGCGCCCAATCGGGACTAGCGGGAGATACGCAGTATTTT	TRBV29-1	TRBJ2-3	NA	TRBD2
CASSRTTNIQYF	TGCGCCAGCAGTCGCACGACGAACATTCAGTACTTC	TRBV23-1	TRBJ2-4	NA	NA
CSVGSGKGYTF	TGCAGCGTTGGAAGCGGGAAGGGCTACACCTTC	TRBV29-1	TRBJ1-2	once	NA
CSGRINYGYTF	TGCAGTGGTCGGATTAACTATGGCTACACCTTC	TRBV20-1	TRBJ1-2	NA	NA
CASKGGDPYNEQFF	TGTGCCAGCAAGGGCGGGGACCCTTACAATGAGCAGTTCTTC	TRBV6-5	TRBJ2-1	NA	NA
CASSLTVGLASGEQFF	TGTGCCAGCAGCTTAACGGTAGGACTAGCCTCCGGTGAGCAGTTCTTC	TRBV11-3	TRBJ2-1	NA	TRBD2
CSVEGSPDTQYF	TGCAGCGTTGAAGGAAGTCCGGATACGCAGTATTTT	TRBV29-1	TRBJ2-3	once	NA
CASSRKMETGPRTDTQYF	TGTGCCAGCAGTCGAAAGATGGAGACAGGCCCGCGCACAGATACGCAGTATTTT	TRBV27	TRBJ2-3	NA	NA
CASRMDRGAYGYTF	TGTGCCAGCAGAATGGACAGGGGAGCATACGGCTACACCTTC	TRBV6-1	TRBJ1-2	NA	TRBD1
CASSSPTGAYEQYF	TGTGCCAGCAGTTCCCCGACAGGGGCCTACGAGCAGTACTTC	TRBV28	TRBJ2-7	few	TRBD1
CASSLNAGLATYNEQFF	TGTGCCAGCAGCTTAAATGCAGGACTAGCGACCTACAATGAGCAGTTCTTC	TRBV7-8	TRBJ2-1	NA	TRBD2
CASSLGSGAYNEQFF	TGCGCCAGCAGCTTGGGGAGCGGGGCGTACAATGAGCAGTTCTTC	TRBV5-1	TRBJ2-1	NA	TRBD2
CASSMGTSGMNEQFF	TGTGCCAGTAGTATGGGGACTAGCGGGATGAATGAGCAGTTCTTC	TRBV19	TRBJ2-1	NA	TRBD2
CASSYSNYLGDYEQYF	TGTGCCAGCAGTTACTCAAACTACTTAGGCGACTACGAGCAGTACTTC	TRBV6-6	TRBJ2-7	NA	NA
CASSLEGLYEQYF	TGCGCCAGCAGCTTGGAGGGTCTCTACGAGCAGTACTTC	TRBV5-1	TRBJ2-7	NA	NA
CASSPATEYEQYF	TGTGCCAGCAGCCCAGCAACTGAATACGAGCAGTACTTC	TRBV9	TRBJ2-7	NA	NA
CASSLGTGGNTIYF	TGTGCCAGCAGTTTGGGGACTGGTGGAAACACCATATATTTT	TRBV12-3/TRBV12-4	TRBJ1-3	once	NA
CSVASVQATDTQYF	TGCAGCGTTGCATCAGTGCAGGCGACAGATACGCAGTATTTT	TRBV29-1	TRBJ2-3	NA	NA
CASLRGYCNQPQHF	TGTGCCAGCTTACGGGGATATTGCAATCAGCCCCAGCATTTT	TRBV6-7	TRBJ1-5	once	NA
CSVDSVDEQFF	TGCAGCGTTGATTCTGTAGATGAGCAGTTCTTC	TRBV29-1	TRBJ2-1	NA	NA
CSATGPLYNEQFF	TGCAGTGCTACGGGACCCCTCTACAATGAGCAGTTCTTC	TRBV20-1	TRBJ2-1	NA	NA